Sequencing of this T cell receptor (beta chain) was carried out in a study of cytomegalovirus exposure and HLA in healthy donors. Study results and caveats: Reportedly, a later analysis found an Asian-associated ancestry cluster had fewer N-insertions than the roughly 700-donor mean. Later analysis suggested links between common viral pathogens and several top significant clusters. The HLA-A and HLA-B alleles of most subjects were reportedly predicted accurately from TCR beta sequences. An analysis done earlier found most TCR beta V segments productive about 90% or about 30% of the time.

The PCR made use of 60 Vbeta and 13 Jbeta primers. Sequencing used immunoSEQ multiplex PCR; TCRdb keeps in-frame clones, though not all of them. The table records about 160,000 clones, approximately 77% of them present only once. The germline gives CDR1 MGHDK, CDR2 SYGVNS. Losses at the gene ends were 4 bases for V and 12 bases for J; bases not matched to a gene: 10. The CDR3 is made up of 14 amino acids. Regarding this clone: Its specificity is not known.

The TCR comes from a male donor in good health and CMV-seronegative. Material for sequencing was PBMCs. This chain connects TRBV25-1 to TRBJ1-4, with 8 bases aligning to TRBD1. DNA for the CDR3: TGTGCCAGCAGTGCAGGACAGGGCCCTTATGAACTGTTTTTT. Translated: CASSAGQGPYELFF.